This TCR beta chain was recovered during a study of technical replicates of blood from several donors. Some clones are missing from TCRdb's copy, which holds only in-frame ones; the method was immunoSEQ multiplex PCR. The table lists roughly 80,000 clones, 96% of them singletons. CDR3 length: 17 amino acids. Germline CDR1 reads SGHRS; CDR2 reads YFSETQ. Unmatched junction bases numbered 9, after V lost 0 bases and J lost 5 bases. Sequencing was carried out using T cells isolated from PBMCs. The origin of this receptor is a human donor in good health. The chain uses TRBV5-1 and TRBJ2-1, with 9 bases lining up with TRBD2. The CDR3 spells CASSLAWSSGSHNEQFF. CDR3 coding DNA: TGCGCCAGCAGCTTGGCCTGGAGTAGCGGGAGCCACAATGAGCAGTTCTTC.